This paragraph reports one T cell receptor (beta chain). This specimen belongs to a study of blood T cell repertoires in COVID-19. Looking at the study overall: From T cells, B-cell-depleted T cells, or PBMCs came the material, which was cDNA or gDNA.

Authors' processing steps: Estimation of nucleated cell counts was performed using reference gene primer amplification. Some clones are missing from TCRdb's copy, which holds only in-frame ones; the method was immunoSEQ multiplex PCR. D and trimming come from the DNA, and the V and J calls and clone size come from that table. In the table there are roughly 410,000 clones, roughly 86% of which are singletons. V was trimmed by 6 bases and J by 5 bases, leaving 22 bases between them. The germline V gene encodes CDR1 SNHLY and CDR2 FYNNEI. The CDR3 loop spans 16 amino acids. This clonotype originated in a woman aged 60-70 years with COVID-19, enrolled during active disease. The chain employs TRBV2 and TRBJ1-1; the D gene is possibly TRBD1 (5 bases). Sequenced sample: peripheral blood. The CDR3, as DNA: TGTGCCAGCAGCCCCCCCGGCCTTCAGGGAGGTACTGAAGCTTTCTTT. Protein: CASSPPGLQGGTEAFF.